One sample yielded the 21 T cell receptor beta chains listed below, sequenced in a study of long-term antiretroviral therapy in people with HIV. Survey-level resolution applied to immunoSEQ assay v3.0. Assay used: immunoSEQ multiplex PCR; TCRdb lists only in-frame clones, some missing. The table has approximately 31,000 clones, roughly 85% seen once. Source: unsorted PBMCs, taken 1.1 years after starting antiretroviral therapy. These receptor sequences come from a man aged 18 to 30 with HIV.

The chain is built from TRBV18 and TRBJ2-3, with D perhaps being TRBD1 or TRBD2 (6 bases each). V lost 1 base and J lost 8, with 16 bases in between. This CDR3 is built from 15 residues. The V gene's germline CDR1 is KGHSH and CDR2 LQKENI. The CDR3 coding sequence is TGTGCCAGCTCACCACTTCCGGGGGCCGGGGGTACGCAGTATTTT. Translating gives CASSPLPGAGGTQYF.

The CDR3: CASRMGYEQYF. As DNA, the CDR3 is TGCGCCAGCAGGATGGGATACGAGCAGTACTTC. The chain couples TRBV5-1 to TRBJ2-7, with D unresolved. CDR3 length equals 11 residues. Trimming stripped 5 bases from V and 4 bases from J, with 7 bases between. CDR1 SGHRS and CDR2 YFSETQ come from the germline V gene.

Only one count was recorded for this clone. The DNA of the CDR3 is TGCGCCAGCAGCCAAGCCCGGGACAGTCAAAATGAAAAACTGTTTTTT. Translating it yields CASSQARDSQNEKLFF. The J gene is TRBJ1-4, the V gene TRBV4-1; 7 bases fit TRBD1. V trimming: 1 base; J trimming: 5 bases; junction bases outside the gene matches: 7. This CDR3 has 16 amino acids. The germline CDR1 and CDR2 sequences are MGHRA and YSYEKL.

This chain links TRBV6-1 with TRBJ2-1, with 13 bases aligning to TRBD2. After removal of 6 bases from V and 6 bases from J, the junction contained 5 bases not matched to a gene. The CDR3 length is 15 residues. Germline CDR1 is MNHNS and CDR2 is SASEGT. CDR3 residues: CASSGTSGNSNEQFF. The CDR3 DNA reads TGTGCCAGCAGCGGGACTAGCGGGAACTCCAATGAGCAGTTCTTC.

This rearrangement joins TRBV27 to TRBJ2-7; TRBD1 agrees at 8 bases. This CDR3 spans 16 amino acids. The germline V gene encodes CDR1 MNHEY and CDR2 SMNVEV (reference sequence). The trim removed 5 bases at V and 0 bases at J, leaving 9 bases unmatched. For the CDR3, the DNA is TGTGCCAGCAGTGCGACTTACAGGGGGATCTCCTACGAGCAGTACTTC. Translated: CASSATYRGISYEQYF.

This chain's CDR3 is CASSGTGGLVTFF. CDR3 bases: TGTGCCAGCAGTGGGACAGGGGGCCTGGTAACTTTCTTT. The chain has TRBV2 and TRBJ1-1; 11 bases agree with TRBD1. V lost 4 bases to trimming and J lost 12 bases; unmatched junction nucleotides: 7. CDR1 and CDR2 (germline): SNHLY, FYNNEI. The length of the CDR3 is 13 residues.

The V gene is TRBV15, the J gene TRBJ2-7; perhaps TRBD1 as D (6 bases). The V and J ends lost 0 bases and 2 bases respectively, with 11 bases between them. The CDR3 totals 15 residues. Germline V gene sequence: CDR1 LNHNV, CDR2 YYDKDF (reference sequence). CDR3 sequence reads: CATSRDWAGAYEQYF. The CDR3 region has the DNA TGTGCCACCAGCAGAGATTGGGCAGGGGCCTACGAGCAGTACTTC.

This chain connects TRBV5-4 to TRBJ1-3, with a tentative D call TRBD1 (6 bases). The V gene lost 0 bases and the J gene lost 4 bases, with 17 bases spanning the gap. The germline CDR1 and CDR2 sequences are SGHNT and YYREEE (reference sequence). The CDR3 totals 17 residues. The CDR3 reads CASSLGFSGAGGNTIYF. The CDR3 bases are TGTGCCAGCAGCTTGGGATTTTCAGGGGCAGGAGGAAACACCATATATTTT.

The genes are TRBV19 and TRBJ1-2, with D maybe TRBD1 (5 bases). This CDR3 is built from 17 residues. Germline lookup yields CDR1 LNHDA and CDR2 SQIVND (reference sequence). Deletions cut 3 bases from V and 4 bases from J, with 21 bases between. The DNA of the CDR3 is TGTGCCAGTAGTATCCTGGGACTGAATGGCCAGGGCTATGGCTACACCTTC. As protein: CASSILGLNGQGYGYTF.

By its share, this clone is medium-sized (0.01 to 0.1%). The rearrangement joins TRBV14 to TRBJ1-4; D gene ambiguous. The CDR3 spans 11 residues. V lost 3 bases and J lost 10, with 6 bases in between. Germline CDR1 and CDR2: SGHDN and FVKESK. CDR3 bases: TGTGCCAGCAGCCAGAGAGTAAAACTGTTTTTT. It yields the protein CASSQRVKLFF.

This clone occurred once. Here the CDR3 reads CASSTGQDTEAFF. CDR3 coding DNA: TGTGCCAGCAGCACCGGACAGGACACTGAAGCTTTCTTT. This chain connects TRBV7-9 to TRBJ1-1; the match to TRBD1 covers 7 bases. Losses at the gene ends were 5 bases for V and 3 bases for J; bases not matched to a gene: 3. CDR1 and CDR2 from the germline V gene are SEHNR and FQNEAQ (reference sequence). CDR3 length: 13 amino acids.

This rearrangement joins TRBV4-3 to TRBJ2-3, with 8 bases identical to TRBD1. After removal of 2 bases from V and 2 bases from J, the junction contained 0 bases not matched to a gene. This CDR3 is 14 amino acids long. The germline gives CDR1 LGHNA, CDR2 YSLEER. This CDR3 is CASSQQGATDTQYF. The DNA for the CDR3 is TGCGCCAGCAGCCAACAGGGGGCCACAGATACGCAGTATTTT.

This chain joins TRBV7-9 and TRBJ1-1; 7 nucleotides agree with TRBD1. Trimming removed 3 bases from V and 2 bases from J; junction bases left unmatched: 9. This CDR3 has 16 residues. Per germline, CDR1 SEHNR and CDR2 FQNEAQ (reference sequence). The CDR3 loop reads CASSFDLRQGNTEAFF. CDR3 nucleotide sequence: TGTGCCAGCAGCTTTGACTTGCGACAGGGTAACACTGAAGCTTTCTTT.

This clone was observed once. The gene calls are TRBV5-5 and TRBJ2-7; the D gene is possibly TRBD1 (7 bases). Germline lookup yields CDR1 SGHKS and CDR2 YYEKEE (reference sequence). V was shortened by 4 bases and J by 6 bases, with 17 bases between the two germline ends. The length of the CDR3 is 14 residues. CDR3 DNA sequence: TGTGCCAGCAGCCCTAGCAGGGGGGAAGGCGAGCAGTACTTC. Protein: CASSPSRGEGEQYF.

CDR3 sequence reads: CASSTLAGFSYEQYF. Written as DNA, the CDR3 is TGTGCCAGCAGCACCCTGGCGGGTTTCTCCTACGAGCAGTACTTC. The gene calls are TRBV5-6 and TRBJ2-7; a weak D match, TRBD2 (5 bases). Germline lookup yields CDR1 SGHDT and CDR2 YYEEEE. Trimming shortened V by 4 bases and J by 0 bases, and 14 bases separated the two germline ends. The CDR3 is made up of 15 amino acids.

The V gene is TRBV29-1, the J gene TRBJ2-5; no clear D. Germline values: CDR1 SQVTM, CDR2 ANQGSEA. The CDR3 is 10 amino acids. The V end was cut by 5 bases, the J end by 7 bases, with 8 bases between. CDR3 loop: CSVFSGTQYF. The CDR3 coding sequence is TGCAGCGTTTTCTCAGGGACCCAGTACTTC.

This clone was detected only once. The chain has TRBV7-9 and TRBJ2-1; possible D gene TRBD1, 6 bases. This CDR3 contains 13 residues. V was clipped by 4 bases and J by 5 bases, with 9 bases between them. Germline V CDR1 and CDR2: SEHNR, FQNEAQ (reference sequence). This CDR3 reads CASSSPGDNEQFF. Written as DNA, the CDR3 is TGTGCCAGCAGCTCACCAGGGGACAATGAGCAGTTCTTC. Full variable domain (rest looked up from reference TRBV7-9 and TRBJ2-1): DTGVSQNPRHKITKRGQNVTFRCDPISEHNRLYWYRQTLGQGPEFLTYFQNEAQLEKSRLLSDRFSAERPKGSFSTLEIQRTEQGDSAMYLCASSSPGDNEQFFGPGTRLTVL.

The V gene is TRBV2, the J gene TRBJ2-3, with a tentative D call TRBD2 (6 bases). Germline V gene data show CDR1 as SNHLY and CDR2 as FYNNEI. The CDR3 runs to 16 residues. The germline V and J ends were trimmed by 8 bases and 2 bases, with 20 bases remaining between them. The CDR3 nucleotides read TGTGCCAGCGTGAGGCGGGGTAGCGAGACCACAGATACGCAGTATTTT. Its translation: CASVRRGSETTDTQYF.

This clone was seen a single time. V usage is TRBV4-2 and J usage is TRBJ2-7, with TRBD2 as a possible D gene (6 bases). V was clipped by 4 bases and J by 3 bases, with 13 bases between them. Germline V CDR1 and CDR2: LGHNA, YNFKEQ. This CDR3 spans 14 amino acids. The CDR3 region is CASSPGDSYYEQYF. CDR3 sequence (DNA): TGTGCCAGCAGCCCTGGGGACTCGTACTACGAGCAGTACTTC.

The chain joins TRBV5-1 to TRBJ2-7; 8 bases map to TRBD2. Germline V gene sequence: CDR1 SGHRS, CDR2 YFSETQ. V was pared by 2 bases and J by 2 bases, with 6 bases of the junction left unmatched. The CDR3 length is 15 residues. The CDR3 is CASSFSGTSAYEQYF. In DNA form, the CDR3 reads TGCGCCAGCAGCTTTTCCGGGACTAGTGCCTACGAGCAGTACTTC.

This chain joins TRBV6-4 and TRBJ2-2, with D possibly being TRBD2 (5 bases). From germline, CDR1 is MRHNA and CDR2 SNTAGT. Trimming shortened V by 0 bases and J by 5 bases, and 10 bases separated the two germline ends. The CDR3 is 15 residues long. The CDR3 bases are TGTGCCAGCAGTGACTCGGGAGAAGGAACCGGGGAGCTGTTTTTT. Translated: CASSDSGEGTGELFF.